Below are 29 T cell receptor beta chains sequenced from a single sample in a study of shared clonotypes between healthy human individuals. The table came from immunoSEQ multiplex PCR; TCRdb's copy has only in-frame clones and leaves some out. The table includes roughly 2.4 million clones, more than 90% detected once. Sequencing input: naive CD4+ T cells sorted from blood. Indicated subset: CD45RA+ positively selected. Source of these receptors: a man aged 18-30 years in good health.

This chain connects TRBV2 to TRBJ2-7, with D maybe TRBD2 (6 bases). The germline V gene encodes CDR1 SNHLY and CDR2 FYNNEI. The CDR3 totals 14 residues. The germline V and J ends were trimmed by 5 bases and 5 bases, with 16 bases remaining between them. The CDR3 nucleotides are TGTGCCAGCAGTATGAGGACTAAGGACCACGAGCAGTACTTC. Its translation: CASSMRTKDHEQYF.

This chain joins TRBV11-2 and TRBJ1-6; D may be TRBD1 (6 bases). CDR3 size: 15 residues. V was shortened by 6 bases and J by 6 bases, with 15 bases between the two germline ends. Germline-derived CDR1 and CDR2 are SGHAT and FQNNGV. CDR3 region: CASSATGPRNSPLHF. DNA of the CDR3: TGTGCCAGCAGTGCTACAGGGCCGCGTAATTCACCCCTCCACTTT.

Of note for this clone: Relative to the germline gene, one junction end is altered; a read error may explain this. This sequence joins TRBV28 and TRBJ2-7; 8 bases map to TRBD1. The germline gives CDR1 MDHEN, CDR2 SYDVKM. The CDR3 is made up of 12 amino acids. CDR3 nucleotides: TGTGCCAGCAGTATGGACAGGGATCTTTCAAACTTC. Translated: CASSMDRDLSNF.

The rearrangement uses TRBV9 and TRBJ2-1, with D possibly matching TRBD2 (6 bases). The CDR3 is made up of 15 amino acids. Trimming removed 3 bases from V and 7 bases from J, with 17 bases in between. The germline V gene encodes CDR1 SGDLS and CDR2 YYNGEE. The CDR3, as DNA: TGTGCCAGCAGCGGAGGACTATCTTCGGAAAATGAGCAGTTCTTC. Its translation is CASSGGLSSENEQFF. The full variable domain, with the rest looked up from reference TRBV9 and TRBJ2-1, is DSGVTQTPKHLITATGQRVTLRCSPRSGDLSVYWYQQSLDQGLQFLIQYYNGEERAKGNILERFSAQQFPDLHSELNLSSLELGDSALYFCASSGGLSSENEQFFGPGTRLTVL.

The rearrangement links TRBV9 to TRBJ2-1; 9 nucleotides align to TRBD1. The CDR3 has 15 amino acids. Germline CDR1 SGDLS, CDR2 YYNGEE. With 0 bases clipped from V and 5 bases from J, the junction kept 3 bases outside the gene matches. The CDR3 region has the DNA TGTGCCAGCAGCGTAGGGACAGGGGCAAACAATGAGCAGTTCTTC. Its protein product is CASSVGTGANNEQFF.

The rearrangement links TRBV10-2 to TRBJ1-3; D unresolved. CDR1 and CDR2 (germline): WSHSY, SAAADI. V was shortened by 8 bases and J by 0 bases, with 8 bases between the two germline ends. CDR3 length: 13 amino acids. The CDR3 coding sequence is TGCGCCAGCCGACATAGCTCTGGAAACACCATATATTTT. This gives the protein CASRHSSGNTIYF.

Turning to this clone: Other DNA sequences from this sample encode an identical CDR3 as well. V gene TRBV6-6 combines with J gene TRBJ1-5, with a tentative D call TRBD1 (6 bases). Germline assignment: CDR1 MNHNY and CDR2 SVGAGI (reference sequence). The CDR3 covers 14 residues. The germline V and J ends were trimmed by 2 bases and 6 bases, with 11 bases remaining between them. The CDR3 bases are TGTGCCAGCAGTTACCCGGGGGCGGGTCAGCCCCAGCATTTT. Translated, it gives CASSYPGAGQPQHF.

V is TRBV9 and J is TRBJ1-1; the D is unclear. The CDR3 runs 15 residues. V was pared by 0 bases and J by 2 bases, with 11 bases between. Germline V gene sequence: CDR1 SGDLS, CDR2 YYNGEE. The CDR3 DNA sequence: TGTGCCAGCAGCGTAGGTGGGGTGATAAACACTGAAGCTTTCTTT. Amino acid sequence: CASSVGGVINTEAFF. Drawing the rest from reference TRBV9 and TRBJ1-1, the complete variable domain is DSGVTQTPKHLITATGQRVTLRCSPRSGDLSVYWYQQSLDQGLQFLIQYYNGEERAKGNILERFSAQQFPDLHSELNLSSLELGDSALYFCASSVGGVINTEAFFGQGTRLTVV.

This CDR3 reads CASSFLYTDTQYF. CDR3 DNA sequence: TGTGCCAGCAGCTTCCTCTACACAGATACGCAGTATTTT. The chain recombines TRBV7-2 with TRBJ2-3; D uncertain. Trimming shortened V by 3 bases and J by 2 bases, and 6 bases separated the two germline ends. CDR3 size: 13 residues. The germline gives CDR1 SGHTA, CDR2 FQGNSA.

V gene TRBV6-6 combines with J gene TRBJ2-7, with 8 bases aligning to TRBD2. Trimming removed 7 bases from V and 4 bases from J; junction bases left unmatched: 12. Germline CDR1 is MNHNY and CDR2 is SVGAGI (reference sequence). The CDR3 contains 15 residues. CDR3: CASNPSAGVRYEQYF. In DNA, the CDR3 is TGTGCCAGCAATCCATCAGCGGGAGTTAGGTACGAGCAGTACTTC.

Only one count was recorded for this clone. The rearrangement links TRBV15 to TRBJ2-2, with D tentatively TRBD1 (5 bases). The CDR3 covers 14 residues. V lost 2 bases and J 1 base, leaving 5 bases between the germline ends. Germline CDR1 LNHNV, CDR2 YYDKDF (reference sequence). As DNA, the CDR3 is TGTGCCACCAGCAGAAGGGGGAACACCGGGGAGCTGTTTTTT. Translated, it gives CATSRRGNTGELFF.

This chain connects TRBV18 to TRBJ1-3; no definite D call. The CDR3 spans 16 residues. The germline V gene has CDR1 KGHSH and CDR2 LQKENI. Trimming removed 3 bases from V and 8 bases from J, with 20 bases in between. The CDR3 DNA reads as TGTGCCAGCTCACCCGGGTTTCCCTATTTTCTGGACACCATATATTTT. The encoded protein is CASSPGFPYFLDTIYF.

The J gene is TRBJ2-7, the V gene TRBV27; 8 nucleotides match TRBD1. From germline, CDR1 is MNHEY and CDR2 SMNVEV (reference sequence). The CDR3 sequence is 15 residues long. V dropped 6 bases and J dropped 2; count of bases not matched to a gene: 9. CDR3 nucleotide sequence: TGTGCCAGCAGACGTCCCGGGACAGGAACCTACGAGCAGTACTTC. Protein sequence: CASRRPGTGTYEQYF.

The chain combines TRBV7-9 with TRBJ2-5; no firm D call. Looked up from germline, CDR1 is SEHNR and CDR2 is FQNEAQ (reference sequence). The CDR3 consists of 13 residues. V dropped 5 bases and J dropped 2 bases, with 9 bases sitting between them. The CDR3 sequence is CASSIYSQETQYF. The CDR3 DNA sequence: TGTGCCAGCAGCATTTACTCACAAGAGACCCAGTACTTC.

The chain combines TRBV7-8 with TRBJ2-2; 7 bases are a match to TRBD1. This CDR3 has 16 amino acids. From germline, CDR1 is SGHVS and CDR2 FQNEAQ. Germline trimming cut 2 bases from V and 4 bases from J; bases unmatched to any gene: 7. In DNA form, the CDR3 reads TGTGCCAGCAGCTTAAAACAGGGGACGGTCACCGGGGAGCTGTTTTTT. Translated: CASSLKQGTVTGELFF.

V gene TRBV29-1 combines with J gene TRBJ2-5; 7 positions match TRBD2. With 6 bases clipped from V and 5 bases from J, the junction kept 15 bases outside the gene matches. The CDR3 contains 15 residues. From germline, CDR1 is SQVTM and CDR2 ANQGSEA. Here the CDR3 DNA reads TGCAGCGTCCCGGACGGGGCTTTGGGGGGGGAGACCCAGTACTTC. Its translation is CSVPDGALGGETQYF.

This clone has only a few counts. The chain has TRBV18 and TRBJ2-7; no definite D call. The V end lost 0 bases, the J end lost 8 bases, and 11 bases lay between the germline ends. This CDR3 region has 13 residues. Germline V gene data show CDR1 as KGHSH and CDR2 as LQKENI. Here the CDR3 DNA reads TGTGCCAGCTCACCACCGGACGGATCTCAGCAGTACTTC. Translation: CASSPPDGSQQYF.

The chain employs TRBV7-3 and TRBJ1-1, with D unresolved. The CDR3 length is 14 residues. Germline assignment: CDR1 SGHTA and CDR2 FQGTGA. V dropped 1 base and J dropped 4 bases, with 10 bases sitting between them. As DNA, the CDR3 is TGTGCCAGCAGCTTAAGTCCCTCGGGCACTGAAGCTTTCTTT. It is translated as CASSLSPSGTEAFF. The full variable domain, in which reference TRBV7-3 and TRBJ1-1 provide the parts outside the CDR3, is GAGVSQTPSNKVTEKGKYVELRCDPISGHTALYWYRQSLGQGPEFLIYFQGTGAADDSGLPNDRFFAVRPEGSVSTLKIQRTERGDSAVYLCASSLSPSGTEAFFGQGTRLTVV.

V usage is TRBV6-6 and J usage is TRBJ2-6; perhaps TRBD2 as D (5 bases). The CDR3 totals 15 residues. CDR1 MNHNY and CDR2 SVGAGI come from the germline V gene (reference sequence). Between the trimmed V and J ends, which lost 4 bases and 0 bases, there was a span of 7 bases. The CDR3 nucleotides are TGTGCCAGCAGTTTACGGGACTCTGGGGCCAACGTCCTGACTTTC. It encodes CASSLRDSGANVLTF.

The chain couples TRBV6-5 to TRBJ1-1; D is undetermined. Germline CDR1 MNHEY, CDR2 SVGAGI. V was cut by 6 bases and J by 0 bases, with 14 bases left in between. The CDR3 spans 15 residues. The CDR3 coding sequence is TGTGCCAGCAGACCCAACAGAGGTTTGAACACTGAAGCTTTCTTT. This encodes CASRPNRGLNTEAFF.

This rearrangement joins TRBV6-1 to TRBJ2-7, with TRBD2 matching over 7 bases. CDR3 length equals 13 residues. From germline, CDR1 is MNHNS and CDR2 SASEGT. Unmatched junction bases numbered 8, after V lost 10 bases and J lost 2 bases. The CDR3 spells CATRTSPTYEQYF. In DNA, the CDR3 is TGTGCCACCCGGACTAGTCCCACCTACGAGCAGTACTTC.

This clone was observed a single time. The V and J genes are TRBV6-5 and TRBJ2-5; 8 bases map to TRBD1. The germline V gene encodes CDR1 MNHEY and CDR2 SVGAGI. The V and J ends lost 6 bases and 5 bases, in that order; junction bases with no gene match: 11. There are 15 residues in the CDR3. CDR3 in amino acids: CASRNQGALGETQYF. In DNA form, the CDR3 reads TGTGCCAGCAGGAATCAGGGGGCGCTCGGGGAGACCCAGTACTTC.

The chain joins TRBV7-9 to TRBJ2-7, with TRBD2 as a possible D gene (7 bases). The CDR3 sequence is 14 residues long. The germline CDR1 and CDR2 sequences are SEHNR and FQNEAQ (reference sequence). V lost 5 bases to trimming and J lost 2 bases, with 13 bases between them. Here the CDR3 reads CASSEGGSTYEQYF. Written as DNA, the CDR3 is TGTGCCAGCAGCGAGGGGGGGTCGACCTACGAGCAGTACTTC. Variable domain in full (rest from reference TRBV7-9 and TRBJ2-7): DTGVSQNPRHKITKRGQNVTFRCDPISEHNRLYWYRQTLGQGPEFLTYFQNEAQLEKSRLLSDRFSAERPKGSFSTLEIQRTEQGDSAMYLCASSEGGSTYEQYFGPGTRLTVT.

Note on this clone: Other DNA sequences in the same sample also yield this CDR3. CDR3 loop: CASRPGTGNSPLHF. For the CDR3, the DNA is TGTGCCAGCAGACCCGGGACAGGGAATTCACCCCTCCACTTT. The chain employs TRBV6-5 and TRBJ1-6; TRBD1 agrees at 9 bases. J lost 7 bases, V lost 6 bases, and 4 bases had no gene match. This CDR3 spans 14 amino acids. In germline, CDR1 is MNHEY, CDR2 SVGAGI.

The chain is built from TRBV6-5 and TRBJ1-1, with a possible D match to TRBD1 (5 bases). Trimming removed 2 bases at V and 3 bases at J, with 13 bases between. Per the germline V gene, CDR1 is MNHEY and CDR2 is SVGAGI. The CDR3 is 15 residues long. CDR3 sequence reads: CASSYQTDGDTEAFF. CDR3 bases: TGTGCCAGCAGTTACCAGACAGACGGGGACACTGAAGCTTTCTTT.

V gene TRBV28 combines with J gene TRBJ1-1; 11 bases are a match to TRBD1. After removal of 3 bases from V and 4 bases from J, the junction contained 4 bases not matched to a gene. CDR1 and CDR2 (germline): MDHEN, SYDVKM. CDR3 length equals 15 residues. The CDR3 loop is CASSFWGQGGTEAFF. CDR3 nucleotides: TGTGCCAGCAGTTTTTGGGGACAGGGGGGCACTGAAGCTTTCTTT.

The chain joins TRBV12-5 to TRBJ2-1; the match to TRBD2 covers 8 bases. In germline, CDR1 is LGHNT, CDR2 FRNRAP. The CDR3 length is 15 residues. The V and J ends lost 1 base and 6 bases, in that order; junction bases with no gene match: 5. The CDR3 reads CASGLEGLGSNEQFF. For the CDR3, the DNA is TGTGCTAGTGGTTTGGAGGGACTAGGATCCAATGAGCAGTTCTTC.

V is TRBV2 and J is TRBJ1-2; 7 bases are shared with TRBD1. Germline assignment: CDR1 SNHLY and CDR2 FYNNEI. V lost 6 bases, J lost 2 bases, and 6 bases stayed unmatched. The CDR3 totals 14 residues. The CDR3 loop reads CASRGDSRNYGYTF. The DNA for the CDR3 is TGTGCCAGCAGGGGGGACAGCCGAAACTATGGCTACACCTTC.

V and J are TRBV5-6 and TRBJ2-3; 8 bases map to TRBD2. Trimming took 2 bases from V and 2 from J; bases not matched to a gene: 10. The CDR3 is made up of 17 amino acids. Germline-derived CDR1 and CDR2 are SGHDT and YYEEEE. CDR3 sequence: CASSLFLRGDPTDTQYF. CDR3 in DNA: TGTGCCAGCAGCTTATTTTTGCGGGGGGATCCCACAGATACGCAGTATTTT.